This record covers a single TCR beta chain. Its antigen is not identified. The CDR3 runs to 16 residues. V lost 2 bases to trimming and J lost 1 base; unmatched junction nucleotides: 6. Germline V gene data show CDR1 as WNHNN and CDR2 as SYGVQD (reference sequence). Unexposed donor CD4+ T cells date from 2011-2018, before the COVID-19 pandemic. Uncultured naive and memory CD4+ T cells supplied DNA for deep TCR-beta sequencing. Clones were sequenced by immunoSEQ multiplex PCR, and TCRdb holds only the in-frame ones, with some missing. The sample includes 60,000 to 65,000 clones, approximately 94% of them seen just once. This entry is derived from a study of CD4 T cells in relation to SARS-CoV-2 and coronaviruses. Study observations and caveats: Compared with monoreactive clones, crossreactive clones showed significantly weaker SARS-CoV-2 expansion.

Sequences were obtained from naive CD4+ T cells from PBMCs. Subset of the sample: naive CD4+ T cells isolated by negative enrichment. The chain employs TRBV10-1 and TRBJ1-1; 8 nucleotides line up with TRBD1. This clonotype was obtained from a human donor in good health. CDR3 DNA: TGCGCCAGCAGTGAGAGGGCAGGGGGCGCGAACACTGAAGCTTTCTTT. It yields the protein CASSERAGGANTEAFF.